This T cell receptor beta chain was identified during a study of prognosis after radiotherapy for stage I lung cancer. Overall study context: Histologically, the tumors comprised squamous cell carcinoma in over five patients and adenocarcinoma in roughly 11. With a biologically effective dose of at least 100 Gy, radiotherapy took the form of SBRT split into 3 to 5 fractions. Post-radiotherapy, distant metastases were observed in four patients (median around seven months), whereas no significant progression was observed in over 12. Overall study findings and caveats: It was in patients who developed distant metastases that Shannon entropy after stereotactic body radiation therapy was lower.

This clonotype has a count of ten or more. The antigen is undetermined. Genomic DNA was subjected to two-round multiplex PCR for amplification of TCR beta CDR3. Amplification during the initial PCR round employed primers specific to each TRBV and TRBJ gene. In TCRdb, the multiplex PCR reads were re-called with MiXCR into one record per CDR3 protein. The table includes some 15,000 distinct CDR3 sequences, 25% to 35% detected once. The CDR3 runs to 13 residues. The ends were cut back, 0 bases at V and 4 bases at J, with 6 bases in the middle. The germline gives CDR1 DFQATT, CDR2 SNEGSKA (reference sequence).

This chain uses TRBV20-1 with TRBJ2-2; D uncertain. The starting material was PBMCs, obtained before or after stereotactic body radiation therapy (not recorded which). The source of this sequence is a donor over 45 with non-small cell lung cancer. CDR3 nucleotides: TGCAGTGCTAGAGATATCCCCACCGGGGAGCTGTTTTTT. Translated: CSARDIPTGELFF.